The following is a TCR beta chain sequence with its context. The antigen is undetermined. This sample's time point: pre-treatment sample, taken before nivolumab and TIL therapy. Most excised metastases sampled were pleural nodules or supraclavicular lymph nodes. This record comes from a study of TIL therapy for anti-PD-1-resistant metastatic lung cancer. About the study: Tumors had a median PD-L1 proportion score of approximately 5.5%.

The libraries were made with immunoSEQ v3. Method: immunoSEQ multiplex PCR; TCRdb's copy keeps in-frame clones and lacks some. The sample includes 95,000 or so clones, just over 65% of them seen just once. Study results and caveats: Compared with baseline intratumoral T cells, expanded TIL cultures were more clonal and less diverse (approximately 6.4% vs 31%).

V lost 1 base to trimming and J lost 2 bases, with 12 bases between them. CDR1 SGHDT and CDR2 YYEEEE come from the germline V gene. This CDR3 spans 16 amino acids. Sequenced here: tumor tissue, sampled at baseline. The chain couples TRBV5-6 to TRBJ1-4, with D possibly matching TRBD1 (6 bases). This TCR derives from a person aged 25-85 years with non-small cell lung cancer. This CDR3 is CASSLRIQGTNEKLFF. The CDR3 DNA reads as TGTGCCAGCAGCTTGCGCATCCAGGGGACTAATGAAAAACTGTTTTTT. Using reference TRBV5-6 and TRBJ1-4 for the parts outside the CDR3, the full variable domain is DAGVTQSPTHLIKTRGQQVTLRCSPKSGHDTVSWYQQALGQGPQFIFQYYEEEERQRGNFPDRFSGHQFPNYSSELNVNALLLGDSALYLCASSLRIQGTNEKLFFGSGTQLSVL.